These T cell receptor beta chains were read from a single sample in a study of regulatory T cells in long-lasting Graves disease. TCRdb independently ran MiXCR on the multiplex PCR reads; one entry per CDR3 protein. In the table there are fewer than 550,000 distinct CDR3 sequences, 15% to 20% of which are singletons. This same sample was also part of a study on T cells in Graves' hyperthyroidism and ophthalmopathy.

The material was peripheral blood mononuclear cells (PBMCs), obtained at new diagnosis, from a patient treated with antithyroid drugs. Receptors originate from a woman aged 35-60 years with Graves disease. The CDR3 runs from the conserved cysteine through the conserved F or W. Each record gives: J gene, D gene, V gene, clone size, CDR3 protein, CDR3 DNA. A D gene is named only where the DNA matches it firmly. Expanded clones get a size class; other rows say once, few or many, or leave the size out.

j_gene: TRBJ1-3; d_gene: NA; v_gene: TRBV12-3/TRBV12-4; abundance: few; CDR3aa: CASRHTASGNTIYF; CDR3nt: TGTGCCAGCAGACATACGGCGTCTGGAAACACCATATATTTT
j_gene: TRBJ1-4; d_gene: NA; v_gene: TRBV7-8; abundance: many; CDR3aa: CASSPREKLFF; CDR3nt: TGTGCCAGCAGTCCCCGCGAAAAACTGTTTTTT
j_gene: TRBJ1-1; d_gene: NA; v_gene: TRBV10-3; abundance: many; CDR3aa: CASGGGAEAFF; CDR3nt: TGCGCCAGCGGGGGGGGCGCTGAAGCTTTCTTT
j_gene: TRBJ2-7; d_gene: TRBD1; v_gene: TRBV2; abundance: many; CDR3aa: CASSPGQGREQYF; CDR3nt: TGTGCCAGCAGTCCGGGACAGGGGAGGGAGCAGTACTTC
j_gene: TRBJ2-2; d_gene: NA; v_gene: TRBV7-2; abundance: many; CDR3aa: CASSFLANTGELFF; CDR3nt: TGTGCCAGCAGCTTCCTCGCGAACACCGGGGAGCTGTTTTTT
j_gene: TRBJ2-7; d_gene: TRBD1; v_gene: TRBV6-1; abundance: many; CDR3aa: CASSEATTGTYEQYF; CDR3nt: TGTGCCAGCAGTGAAGCGACGACAGGGACCTACGAGCAGTACTTC
j_gene: TRBJ1-4; d_gene: NA; v_gene: TRBV11-3; abundance: NA; CDR3aa: CASSLSLYNEKLFF; CDR3nt: TGTGCCAGCAGCTTAAGCCTCTACAACGAAAAACTGTTTTTT
j_gene: TRBJ2-1; d_gene: TRBD2; v_gene: TRBV20-1; abundance: NA; CDR3aa: CSAWGTSGGAAYNEQFF; CDR3nt: TGCAGTGCTTGGGGGACTAGCGGGGGAGCGGCCTACAATGAGCAGTTCTTC
j_gene: TRBJ2-3; d_gene: TRBD2; v_gene: TRBV4-2; abundance: NA; CDR3aa: CASSQDGASGGADTQYF; CDR3nt: TGTGCCAGCAGCCAAGATGGGGCTAGCGGGGGAGCAGATACGCAGTATTTT
j_gene: TRBJ2-4; d_gene: NA; v_gene: TRBV3-1; abundance: many; CDR3aa: CASSQDLWVGQIQYF; CDR3nt: TGTGCCAGCAGCCAAGATCTATGGGTGGGGCAGATTCAGTACTTC
j_gene: TRBJ2-1; d_gene: TRBD2; v_gene: TRBV29-1; abundance: many; CDR3aa: CSALTSGDNEQFF; CDR3nt: TGCAGCGCTTTGACTAGCGGCGACAATGAGCAGTTCTTC
j_gene: TRBJ1-4; d_gene: NA; v_gene: TRBV27; abundance: NA; CDR3aa: CASRDWSNEKLFF; CDR3nt: TGTGCCAGCAGGGATTGGAGTAATGAAAAACTGTTTTTT
j_gene: TRBJ1-2; d_gene: TRBD1; v_gene: TRBV29-1; abundance: few; CDR3aa: CSVEEQGASGYTF; CDR3nt: TGCAGCGTTGAAGAACAGGGGGCGAGTGGCTACACCTTC
j_gene: TRBJ2-2; d_gene: NA; v_gene: TRBV10-3; abundance: many; CDR3aa: CAITGSNTGELFF; CDR3nt: TGTGCCATCACGGGGTCGAACACCGGGGAGCTGTTTTTT
j_gene: TRBJ1-2; d_gene: NA; v_gene: TRBV2; abundance: many; CDR3aa: CASKIGGVLGYTF; CDR3nt: TGTGCCAGCAAAATCGGTGGGGTACTTGGCTACACCTTC
j_gene: TRBJ1-6; d_gene: NA; v_gene: TRBV6-1; abundance: many; CDR3aa: CASSGQSYNSPLHF; CDR3nt: TGTGCCAGCAGTGGACAATCCTATAATTCACCCCTCCACTTT
j_gene: TRBJ2-2; d_gene: NA; v_gene: TRBV12-3/TRBV12-4; abundance: few; CDR3aa: CASTPWGRAGELFF; CDR3nt: TGTGCCAGCACCCCGTGGGGCAGGGCCGGGGAGCTGTTTTTT
j_gene: TRBJ1-2; d_gene: NA; v_gene: TRBV30; abundance: many; CDR3aa: CAWNRDLTDGYTF; CDR3nt: TGTGCCTGGAACAGGGATCTAACTGATGGCTACACCTTC
j_gene: TRBJ2-1; d_gene: NA; v_gene: TRBV9; abundance: few; CDR3aa: CASSVGSAGLNEQFF; CDR3nt: TGTGCCAGCAGCGTAGGTTCGGCCGGCCTCAATGAGCAGTTCTTC
j_gene: TRBJ2-1; d_gene: NA; v_gene: TRBV3-1; abundance: many; CDR3aa: CASSQVTSNEQFF; CDR3nt: TGTGCCAGCAGCCAAGTGACTAGCAATGAGCAGTTCTTC
j_gene: TRBJ2-3; d_gene: TRBD1; v_gene: TRBV7-2; abundance: NA; CDR3aa: CASSLMGTGFTDTQYF; CDR3nt: TGTGCCAGCAGCTTGATGGGGACAGGGTTCACAGATACGCAGTATTTT
j_gene: TRBJ1-5; d_gene: NA; v_gene: TRBV28; abundance: many; CDR3aa: CASSLGPVGNQPQHF; CDR3nt: TGTGCCAGCAGTTTAGGTCCAGTGGGCAATCAGCCCCAGCATTTT
j_gene: TRBJ2-7; d_gene: TRBD1; v_gene: TRBV28; abundance: NA; CDR3aa: CANRDRVLTYEQYF; CDR3nt: TGTGCCAACCGGGACAGGGTTCTGACCTACGAGCAGTACTTC
j_gene: TRBJ2-4; d_gene: NA; v_gene: TRBV11-2; abundance: NA; CDR3aa: CASSPGLVGEQSF; CDR3nt: TGTGCCAGCAGCCCGGGACTTGTGGGTGAGCAGTCCTTC
j_gene: TRBJ2-1; d_gene: NA; v_gene: TRBV12-3/TRBV12-4; abundance: many; CDR3aa: CASSLGTRYNEQFF; CDR3nt: TGTGCCAGCAGCCTAGGGACACGGTACAATGAGCAGTTCTTC
j_gene: TRBJ1-1; d_gene: NA; v_gene: TRBV12-3/TRBV12-4; abundance: once; CDR3aa: CASTPQPNTEAFF; CDR3nt: TGTGCCAGCACCCCCCAGCCTAACACTGAAGCTTTCTTT
j_gene: TRBJ2-7; d_gene: NA; v_gene: TRBV6-2/TRBV6-3; abundance: few; CDR3aa: CASSPLGRSSYEQYF; CDR3nt: TGTGCCAGCAGTCCGCTAGGGAGGAGCTCCTACGAGCAGTACTTC
j_gene: TRBJ2-7; d_gene: NA; v_gene: TRBV30; abundance: few; CDR3aa: CAWNTGSYEQYF; CDR3nt: TGTGCCTGGAATACAGGGTCCTACGAGCAGTACTTC
j_gene: TRBJ2-2; d_gene: NA; v_gene: TRBV18; abundance: many; CDR3aa: CASSPPNRNTGELFF; CDR3nt: TGTGCCAGCTCACCACCGAACAGGAACACCGGGGAGCTGTTTTTT
j_gene: TRBJ1-1; d_gene: NA; v_gene: TRBV19; abundance: many; CDR3aa: CASSIAENTEAFF; CDR3nt: TGTGCCAGTAGTATAGCAGAGAACACTGAAGCTTTCTTT
j_gene: TRBJ1-2; d_gene: NA; v_gene: TRBV20-1; abundance: many; CDR3aa: CSARDRDGTNYGYTF; CDR3nt: TGCAGTGCTAGAGACCGGGACGGTACTAACTATGGCTACACCTTC
j_gene: TRBJ2-5; d_gene: NA; v_gene: TRBV28; abundance: NA; CDR3aa: CASSSLTPWGETQYF; CDR3nt: TGTGCCAGCAGTTCCTTGACTCCTTGGGGGGAGACCCAGTACTTC
j_gene: TRBJ1-5; d_gene: NA; v_gene: TRBV12-3/TRBV12-4; abundance: many; CDR3aa: CASSLGAAYSNQPQHF; CDR3nt: TGTGCCAGCAGTTTGGGGGCCGCCTATAGCAATCAGCCCCAGCATTTT
j_gene: TRBJ2-7; d_gene: NA; v_gene: TRBV6-5; abundance: many; CDR3aa: CASSYSDGQIYEQYF; CDR3nt: TGTGCCAGCAGTTACTCGGACGGACAGATCTACGAGCAGTACTTC
j_gene: TRBJ1-1; d_gene: TRBD1; v_gene: TRBV18; abundance: many; CDR3aa: CASSPNTGQGLNEAFF; CDR3nt: TGTGCCAGCTCACCCAACACGGGACAGGGTCTCAATGAAGCTTTCTTT
j_gene: TRBJ2-5; d_gene: NA; v_gene: TRBV18; abundance: many; CDR3aa: CASSPRSGSETQYF; CDR3nt: TGTGCCAGCTCACCACGATCGGGATCCGAGACCCAGTACTTC
j_gene: TRBJ1-2; d_gene: NA; v_gene: TRBV3-1; abundance: many; CDR3aa: CASSQIQGGSNYGYTF; CDR3nt: TGTGCCAGCAGCCAAATACAGGGCGGATCCAACTATGGCTACACCTTC
j_gene: TRBJ2-3; d_gene: TRBD1; v_gene: TRBV28; abundance: many; CDR3aa: CASSFPTGAGGTDTQYF; CDR3nt: TGTGCCAGCAGTTTCCCTACAGGGGCTGGGGGAACAGATACGCAGTATTTT
j_gene: TRBJ1-4; d_gene: TRBD1; v_gene: TRBV7-9; abundance: NA; CDR3aa: CASSLGQGPSNEKLFF; CDR3nt: TGTGCCAGCAGCTTGGGACAGGGCCCTTCAAATGAAAAACTGTTTTTT
j_gene: TRBJ1-2; d_gene: TRBD1; v_gene: TRBV12-3/TRBV12-4; abundance: few; CDR3aa: CASRPATGENYGYTF; CDR3nt: TGTGCCAGCAGACCAGCGACAGGGGAAAACTATGGCTACACCTTC
j_gene: TRBJ1-5; d_gene: NA; v_gene: TRBV19; abundance: NA; CDR3aa: CASSITGQSNQPQHF; CDR3nt: TGTGCCAGTAGTATAACCGGACAGAGCAATCAGCCCCAGCATTTT
j_gene: TRBJ1-1; d_gene: NA; v_gene: TRBV20-1; abundance: many; CDR3aa: CSARPTALNTEAFF; CDR3nt: TGCAGTGCTAGACCGACAGCCTTGAACACTGAAGCTTTCTTT
j_gene: TRBJ2-5; d_gene: TRBD2; v_gene: TRBV9; abundance: NA; CDR3aa: CASSNSGGPETQYF; CDR3nt: TGTGCCAGCAGCAACTCGGGGGGGCCAGAGACCCAGTACTTC
j_gene: TRBJ2-3; d_gene: NA; v_gene: TRBV19; abundance: few; CDR3aa: CASRDGGTDTQYF; CDR3nt: TGTGCCAGTAGGGACGGGGGCACAGATACGCAGTATTTT
j_gene: TRBJ2-5; d_gene: TRBD2; v_gene: TRBV2; abundance: many; CDR3aa: CASVWAGGGVGETQYF; CDR3nt: TGTGCCAGCGTGTGGGCGGGAGGGGGCGTAGGAGAGACCCAGTACTTC
j_gene: TRBJ1-1; d_gene: NA; v_gene: TRBV4-1; abundance: many; CDR3aa: CASSQAAGTMNTEAFF; CDR3nt: TGCGCCAGCAGCCAGGCGGCAGGTACCATGAACACTGAAGCTTTCTTT
j_gene: TRBJ1-2; d_gene: TRBD1; v_gene: TRBV10-2; abundance: few; CDR3aa: CATESDRGDYGYTF; CDR3nt: TGCGCCACCGAGTCCGACAGGGGTGACTATGGCTACACCTTC
j_gene: TRBJ1-1; d_gene: NA; v_gene: TRBV7-9; abundance: many; CDR3aa: CASIPGTPAGTEAFF; CDR3nt: TGTGCCAGCATCCCCGGGACACCGGCTGGCACTGAAGCTTTCTTT
j_gene: TRBJ1-6; d_gene: NA; v_gene: TRBV7-8; abundance: few; CDR3aa: CASSPQGVDSPLHF; CDR3nt: TGTGCCAGCAGCCCCCAGGGAGTTGATTCACCCCTCCACTTT
j_gene: TRBJ2-1; d_gene: TRBD2; v_gene: TRBV5-1; abundance: NA; CDR3aa: CASNPDSGGAIEQFF; CDR3nt: TGCGCCAGCAACCCAGATAGCGGGGGGGCAATTGAGCAGTTCTTC
j_gene: TRBJ1-4; d_gene: TRBD1; v_gene: TRBV10-3; abundance: many; CDR3aa: CAISRTGDEKLFF; CDR3nt: TGTGCCATCAGTAGGACAGGGGATGAAAAACTGTTTTTT
j_gene: TRBJ2-2; d_gene: NA; v_gene: TRBV29-1; abundance: few; CDR3aa: CSVDIGTTGELFF; CDR3nt: TGCAGCGTTGATATAGGTACCACCGGGGAGCTGTTTTTT
j_gene: TRBJ1-2; d_gene: NA; v_gene: TRBV28; abundance: NA; CDR3aa: CASSPGPGLYAF; CDR3nt: TGTGCCAGCAGTCCGGGACCAGGACTCTACGCCTTC